This TCR beta chain stems from a study of CD8+ T cells in alopecia areata. Treatment of the sample: oral pan-JAK inhibitor, 5-10 mg twice daily. With regard to this clone: What it binds is not known.

V lost 8 bases and J lost 4, with 14 bases in between. Germline CDR1 reads MNHEY; CDR2 reads SMNVEV (reference sequence). The CDR3 length is 13 residues. Extracted RNA was reverse transcribed into cDNA, the sequencing template. Profiled with immunoSEQ multiplex PCR; TCRdb holds only in-frame clones, not every one. In the table there are about 220,000 clones, about three fifths of which are singletons. Study-wide results and caveats: Lesional scalp exceeded normal scalp in clonality, especially in alopecia totalis/universalis. Expanded CD8+ clones among the top 100, as well as scalp clonality, were significantly decreased by tofacitinib. Many expanded lesional clones persisted during tofacitinib (in both scalp and blood).

Sequenced here: CD4+ T cells sorted from blood, sampled at week 4, from a patient treated with tofacitinib. This chain joins TRBV27 and TRBJ1-2; possibly TRBD1 for D (5 bases). The origin of this receptor is a human donor with alopecia areata. The CDR3 DNA reads TGTGCCAGCGGCCTTGGGGACGGCTATGGCTACACCTTC. Translating it yields CASGLGDGYGYTF.